These 30 T cell receptor beta chains share one sample of origin, sequenced in a study of a mutant IDH1 vaccine in newly diagnosed glioma. These TCRs are of unknown antigen specificity. Time point meaning: week 23, last vaccination. Mutant IDH1 20-mer peptide, at 300 ug, made up each vaccine dose, with topical imiquimod. Some clones are missing from TCRdb's copy, which holds only in-frame ones; the method was immunoSEQ multiplex PCR. Of about 29,000 clones in the sample, 65% to 85% are singletons; the top ten hold approximately 8.4%. The sequenced sample was PBMCs, obtained from a glioma patient whose treatment included an IDH1 peptide vaccine. All receptors derive from a woman between 18 and 29 years old with glioma.

The chain is built from TRBV6-5 and TRBJ2-2; D call uncertain. This CDR3 has 13 amino acids. From germline, CDR1 is MNHEY and CDR2 SVGAGI. Trimming took 0 bases from V and 2 from J, leaving 1 base between them. In DNA form, the CDR3 reads TGTGCCAGCAGTTACTCTAACACCGGGGAGCTGTTTTTT. The encoded protein is CASSYSNTGELFF.

The genes are TRBV4-1 and TRBJ1-2; D remains ambiguous. The CDR3 covers 12 residues. V lost 3 bases, J lost 1 base, and 3 bases lay in between. Germline V lookup: CDR1 MGHRA, CDR2 YSYEKL. The CDR3 region is CASSQGNYGYTF. The CDR3 coding sequence is TGCGCCAGCAGCCAGGGTAACTATGGCTACACCTTC.

The V gene is TRBV7-9, the J gene TRBJ1-1; TRBD1 agrees at 7 bases. CDR3 size: 14 residues. V was pared by 5 bases and J by 8 bases, with 11 bases of the junction left unmatched. Germline CDR1 reads SEHNR; CDR2 reads FQNEAQ (reference sequence). As DNA, the CDR3 is TGTGCCAGCAGCAAAGCGGACAGGCTGGGGGAAGCTTTCTTT. Residues: CASSKADRLGEAFF.

CDR3 DNA: TGTGCCAGTACAGGGGTCGGGATTCGGACGGGGGGGGGCTATCAGCCCCAGCATTTT. Translation gives CASTGVGIRTGGGYQPQHF. The chain employs TRBV19 and TRBJ1-5; TRBD1 might be the D (6 bases). The CDR3 sequence is 19 residues long. Germline CDR1 is LNHDA and CDR2 is SQIVND (reference sequence). The ends were cut back, 7 bases at V and 5 bases at J, with 30 bases in the middle. The whole variable domain, filled in from reference TRBV19 and TRBJ1-5, reads DGGITQSPKYLFRKEGQNVTLSCEQNLNHDAMYWYRQDPGQGLRLIYYSQIVNDFQKGDIAEGYSVSREKKESFPLTVTSAQKNPTAFYLCASTGVGIRTGGGYQPQHFGDGTRLSIL.

The chain couples TRBV13 to TRBJ1-1; D possibly corresponds to TRBD1 (5 bases). V was cut by 9 bases and J by 4 bases, with 6 bases left in between. The CDR3 contains 10 residues. Germline V gene data show CDR1 as PRHDT and CDR2 as FYEKMQ (reference sequence). The CDR3 region is CARGPTEAFF. As DNA, the CDR3 is TGTGCCAGGGGGCCCACTGAAGCTTTCTTT.

This clone was observed a few times. The gene calls are TRBV7-6 and TRBJ1-2, with 7 bases matching TRBD1. Per germline, CDR1 SGHVS and CDR2 FNYEAQ. The CDR3 loop spans 15 amino acids. V trimming: 1 base; J trimming: 3 bases; junction bases outside the gene matches: 5. CDR3 protein: CASSLVGDSHYGYTF. The CDR3 bases are TGTGCCAGCAGCTTAGTAGGGGACAGCCACTATGGCTACACCTTC.

The rearrangement joins TRBV10-3 to TRBJ2-3; a possible D gene is TRBD2 (5 bases). This CDR3 comprises 14 residues. Germline CDR1 and CDR2: ENHRY and SYGVKD. V lost 10 bases to trimming and J lost 2 bases, with 16 bases between them. In DNA form, the CDR3 reads TGTGCCACCTCCCCTGGAGGAAACACAGATACGCAGTATTTT. The encoded protein is CATSPGGNTDTQYF.

The chain couples TRBV5-8 to TRBJ2-3; D tentatively reads TRBD1 or TRBD2 (5 bases each). This CDR3 is 15 amino acids long. Trimming removed 3 bases at V and 6 bases at J, with 17 bases between. CDR1 is SGHTS and CDR2 is YDEGEE in the germline V gene. CDR3 sequence: CASSWGGPTSDTQYF. The CDR3 DNA reads TGTGCCAGCAGCTGGGGCGGGCCTACATCGGATACGCAGTATTTT.

This chain connects TRBV5-4 to TRBJ2-3; D gene ambiguous. CDR3 length: 12 residues. Deletions cut 5 bases from V and 5 bases from J, with 9 bases between. Germline V gene sequence: CDR1 SGHNT, CDR2 YYREEE (reference sequence). The DNA of the CDR3 is TGTGCCAGCAGTTTCACACGAGATACGCAGTATTTT. Translation gives CASSFTRDTQYF.

The chain combines TRBV23-1 with TRBJ2-2, with D possibly being TRBD1 or TRBD2 (5 bases each). TRBV23-1 is designated an ORF whose function remains uncertain. This CDR3 comprises 15 residues. Trimming shortened V by 0 bases and J by 8 bases, and 13 bases separated the two germline ends. The CDR3 nucleotides are TGCGCCAGCAGTCAATCCGGGGCCAGCGAAGGGGAGCTGTTTTTT. Its protein product is CASSQSGASEGELFF.

The gene calls are TRBV6-1 and TRBJ2-7, with a weak D call TRBD1 (6 bases). Germline loops: CDR1 MNHNS, CDR2 SASEGT. V shed 6 bases and J shed 6 bases, with 12 bases lying between them. CDR3 length: 12 residues. CDR3 region: CASSPTGSEQYF. The CDR3 region has the DNA TGTGCCAGCAGCCCCACAGGGTCCGAGCAGTACTTC.

Only one count was recorded for this clone. The V gene is TRBV11-2, the J gene TRBJ2-7; 9 bases map to TRBD1. CDR3 length equals 17 residues. The germline V gene has CDR1 SGHAT and CDR2 FQNNGV. Trimming at V came to 2 bases and at J to 0 bases, leaving 8 bases not matched to a gene. In nucleotides, the CDR3 is TGTGCCAGCAGCTTAACGGACAGGGGACCAAGCTCCTACGAGCAGTACTTC. Its protein product is CASSLTDRGPSSYEQYF.

The chain recombines TRBV29-1 with TRBJ1-2; D is perhaps TRBD1 (5 bases). This CDR3 has 11 amino acids. Trimming stripped 4 bases from V and 4 bases from J, with 7 bases between. Per the germline V gene, CDR1 is SQVTM and CDR2 is ANQGSEA. The CDR3 sequence: CSVGQSYGYTF. For the CDR3, the DNA is TGCAGCGTTGGACAGTCCTATGGCTACACCTTC.

The V call is TRBV30, the J call TRBJ2-2, with a tentative D call TRBD1 (7 bases). Trimming removed 5 bases at V and 5 bases at J, with 24 bases between. The germline gives CDR1 GTSNPN, CDR2 SVGIG (reference sequence). The CDR3 covers 17 residues. Here the CDR3 reads CAWDGGGLPGGTGELFF. CDR3 sequence (DNA): TGTGCCTGGGATGGAGGGGGCCTTCCTGGGGGTACCGGGGAGCTGTTTTTT.

The J gene is TRBJ2-7, the V gene TRBV7-8, with a tentative D call TRBD2 (6 bases). This CDR3 is 16 amino acids long. V was clipped by 4 bases and J by 7 bases, with 23 bases between them. CDR1 and CDR2 from the germline V gene are SGHVS and FQNEAQ. The CDR3 region is CASSSTFRDSRREQYF. Here the CDR3 DNA reads TGTGCCAGCAGCTCAACATTCAGGGACTCGAGGAGGGAGCAGTACTTC.

The chain has TRBV7-2 and TRBJ1-3; D gene ambiguous. This CDR3 has 14 residues. Trimming removed 5 bases at V and 0 bases at J, with 8 bases between. Per germline, CDR1 SGHTA and CDR2 FQGNSA. The CDR3 here is CASSLIDSGNTIYF. The DNA for the CDR3 is TGTGCCAGCAGCCTAATTGACTCTGGAAACACCATATATTTT.

V usage is TRBV11-2 and J usage is TRBJ1-6, with 7 bases that match TRBD1. The CDR3 runs to 16 residues. Losses at the gene ends were 5 bases for V and 6 bases for J; bases not matched to a gene: 10. Germline CDR1 is SGHAT and CDR2 is FQNNGV. The DNA for the CDR3 is TGTGCCAGCAGCCCTAGAACGGGACAGCTTAATTCACCCCTCCACTTT. It codes for CASSPRTGQLNSPLHF.

This chain uses TRBV4-2 with TRBJ2-3; D possibly corresponds to TRBD1 (5 bases). CDR3 size: 15 residues. Germline V lookup: CDR1 LGHNA, CDR2 YNFKEQ. V was clipped by 1 base and J by 1 base, with 9 bases between them. The CDR3 DNA is TGTGCCAGCAGCCAAGTGGGGCCGGGCACAGATACGCAGTATTTT. The encoded protein is CASSQVGPGTDTQYF.

A few counts support this clone. The genes are TRBV4-2 and TRBJ1-5, with TRBD1 as a possible D gene (5 bases). In germline, CDR1 is LGHNA, CDR2 YNFKEQ. Trimming left V 4 bases short and J 2 bases short, with 12 bases between. The CDR3 is 15 residues long. In DNA form, the CDR3 reads TGTGCCAGCAGCCGGGGAGGGGAAGGCAATCAGCCCCAGCATTTT. Its protein product is CASSRGGEGNQPQHF.

This chain joins TRBV10-3 and TRBJ1-6; TRBD1 might be the D (5 bases). The CDR3 totals 18 residues. Germline loops: CDR1 ENHRY, CDR2 SYGVKD. With 0 bases removed from V and 0 bases from J, the gap between germline ends came to 12 bases. CDR3 protein: CAISESLGRGSYNSPLHF. The CDR3 DNA is TGTGCCATCAGTGAGTCGCTGGGGAGGGGCTCCTATAATTCACCCCTCCACTTT.

The rearrangement links TRBV7-9 to TRBJ2-5; 7 positions agree with TRBD1. The CDR3 runs to 14 residues. Trimming cost V 5 bases and J 1 base; bases outside gene matches: 4. From germline, CDR1 is SEHNR and CDR2 FQNEAQ (reference sequence). The CDR3 loop is CASSLTGIQETQYF. In DNA, the CDR3 is TGTGCCAGCAGCCTGACAGGGATCCAAGAGACCCAGTACTTC.

The genes are TRBV5-6 and TRBJ2-1; D is possibly TRBD1 or TRBD2 (5 bases each). V was pared by 1 base and J by 4 bases, with 18 bases between. This CDR3 has 17 residues. Germline-derived CDR1 and CDR2 are SGHDT and YYEEEE. The CDR3 loop is CASSLSRDPRFYNEQFF. The CDR3 DNA reads as TGTGCCAGCAGCTTGTCCCGGGACCCCCGGTTTTACAATGAGCAGTTCTTC.

This clone came up a few times. The chain is built from TRBV7-6 and TRBJ2-7; D assignment may be TRBD1 or TRBD2 (5 bases each). Germline V gene sequence: CDR1 SGHVS, CDR2 FNYEAQ. The CDR3 has 13 amino acids. Between the trimmed V and J ends, which lost 1 base and 6 bases, there was a span of 10 bases. The DNA of the CDR3 is TGTGCCAGCAGCTTAGTAAGTGGGGGCGAGCAGTACTTC. Protein product: CASSLVSGGEQYF.

This clone was counted only a few times. The chain couples TRBV5-5 to TRBJ1-1; tentatively, D is TRBD1 (5 bases). V was pared by 6 bases and J by 3 bases, with 18 bases between. From germline, CDR1 is SGHKS and CDR2 YYEKEE (reference sequence). There are 15 residues in the CDR3. The CDR3 is CASNPISGGYTEAFF. CDR3 sequence (DNA): TGTGCCAGCAACCCAATTTCCGGGGGGTACACTGAAGCTTTCTTT.

The chain joins TRBV5-1 to TRBJ2-5; 7 positions match TRBD2. Trimming removed 4 bases from V and 1 base from J; junction bases left unmatched: 4. Germline V gene data show CDR1 as SGHRS and CDR2 as YFSETQ. The CDR3 loop spans 14 amino acids. The CDR3 coding sequence is TGCGCCAGCAGCGAGCGGGGCGGCCAAGAGACCCAGTACTTC. The encoded protein is CASSERGGQETQYF.

The chain links TRBV7-8 to TRBJ2-3, with a possible D match to TRBD2 (5 bases). The germline CDR1 and CDR2 sequences are SGHVS and FQNEAQ. V was pared by 1 base and J by 4 bases, with 18 bases between. This CDR3 is 17 amino acids long. Here the CDR3 reads CASSLDGVAIDADTQYF. The CDR3 nucleotides are TGTGCCAGCAGCTTAGACGGTGTAGCGATCGACGCAGATACGCAGTATTTT.

The chain employs TRBV19 and TRBJ1-1; tentatively, D is TRBD1 (5 bases). The germline CDR1 and CDR2 sequences are LNHDA and SQIVND (reference sequence). The V gene lost 3 bases and the J gene lost 5 bases, with 16 bases spanning the gap. The CDR3 runs to 15 residues. Here the CDR3 DNA reads TGTGCCAGTAGTATGGGGACGGACATGAGGACTGAAGCTTTCTTT. It codes for CASSMGTDMRTEAFF. The variable domain in full, with the rest retrieved from reference TRBV19 and TRBJ1-1, is DGGITQSPKYLFRKEGQNVTLSCEQNLNHDAMYWYRQDPGQGLRLIYYSQIVNDFQKGDIAEGYSVSREKKESFPLTVTSAQKNPTAFYLCASSMGTDMRTEAFFGQGTRLTVV.

The chain is built from TRBV9 and TRBJ1-2; TRBD1 might be the D (6 bases). CDR3 length: 16 residues. The ends were cut back, 1 base at V and 6 bases at J, with 19 bases in the middle. Per germline, CDR1 SGDLS and CDR2 YYNGEE. Written as DNA, the CDR3 is TGTGCCAGCAGCGTATTGGGGGACATACGGGGGGATGGCTACACCTTC. It encodes CASSVLGDIRGDGYTF.

This clone was counted only a few times. This sequence joins TRBV14 and TRBJ2-1; D is unresolved. CDR1 is SGHDN, CDR2 FVKESK, per germline. This CDR3 region has 11 residues. Trimming shortened V by 8 bases and J by 10 bases, and 12 bases separated the two germline ends. CDR3: CASSRAFEQFF. CDR3 in DNA: TGTGCCAGCTCAAGGGCTTTCGAGCAGTTCTTC.

This rearrangement joins TRBV4-1 to TRBJ1-1; D might be TRBD1 (5 bases). CDR1 is MGHRA and CDR2 is YSYEKL in the germline V gene. The V end lost 1 base, the J end lost 0 bases, and 21 bases lay between the germline ends. The CDR3 sequence is 19 residues long. The CDR3 loop reads CASSQVAAAGGGMNTEAFF. DNA for the CDR3: TGCGCCAGCAGCCAAGTGGCTGCGGCGGGTGGGGGTATGAACACTGAAGCTTTCTTT.